The clone carrying this T cell receptor (beta chain) was seen only a few times. No antigen is known for it. One end of the junction does not line up with germline, which may come from a read error. This record comes from a study of T cells after yellow fever vaccination. Study conclusions and caveats: Within FACS-sorted repertoires, abundant clonotypes contaminating from the bulk population could be present.

Per germline, CDR1 SSHAT and CDR2 FNYEAQ (reference sequence). There are 14 residues in the CDR3. TCRdb re-called the 5' RACE reads with MiXCR, one entry per CDR3 protein. The top ten hold roughly a sixth of the sample, which has some 420,000 distinct CDR3 sequences, about 19% seen once. The chain combines TRBV7-7 with TRBJ2-3; a possible D gene is TRBD2 (6 bases). The input for sequencing was PBMCs, taken before the yellow fever booster vaccination. The TCR originated in a young man who received the YFV17D yellow fever vaccine. In nucleotides, the CDR3 is TGTGCTAGCAGCCCAAGGTCGGGGGACGCTACGCAGTATTTT. It specifies CASSPRSGDATQYF.